This T cell receptor beta chain was captured in a study of response to subunit inactivated influenza vaccine. TCRdb itself ran the RT-PCR reads through MiXCR, one entry per CDR3 protein. The sample has 650,000 to 800,000 distinct CDR3 sequences, approximately 14% seen once. This clonotype was seen a few times. Material: PBMCs from blood, obtained 14 to 15 days before vaccination. This TCR was recovered from a man over 45 who received an inactivated influenza vaccine.

CDR3 bases: TGTGCCAGCAGCTGGAGCGGGACTGGTGGGGCCAACGTCCTGACTTTC. This sequence encodes CASSWSGTGGANVLTF. The chain links TRBV11-2 to TRBJ2-6; the match to TRBD2 covers 7 bases. J lost 3 bases, V lost 4 bases, and 6 bases had no gene match. In germline, CDR1 is SGHAT, CDR2 FQNNGV. The CDR3 has 16 amino acids.